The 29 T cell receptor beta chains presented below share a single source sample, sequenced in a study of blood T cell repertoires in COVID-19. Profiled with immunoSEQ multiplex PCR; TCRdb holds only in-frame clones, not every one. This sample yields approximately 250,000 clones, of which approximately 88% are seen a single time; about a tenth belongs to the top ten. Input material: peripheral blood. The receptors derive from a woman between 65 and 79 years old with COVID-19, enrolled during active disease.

CDR3 in amino acids: CASSPPRETQYF. The CDR3 DNA follows: TGTGCCAGCAGCCCGCCCCGGGAGACCCAGTACTTC. The V and J genes are TRBV11-2 and TRBJ2-5; D gene ambiguous. Germline assignment: CDR1 SGHAT and CDR2 FQNNGV. There are 12 residues in the CDR3. The ends were cut back, 5 bases at V and 5 bases at J, with 9 bases in the middle.

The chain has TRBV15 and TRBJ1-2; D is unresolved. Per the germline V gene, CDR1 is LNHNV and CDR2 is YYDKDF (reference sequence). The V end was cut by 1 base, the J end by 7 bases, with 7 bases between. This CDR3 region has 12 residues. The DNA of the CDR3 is TGTGCCACCAGCAGAGCTCTAAGTGGCTACACCTTC. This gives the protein CATSRALSGYTF.

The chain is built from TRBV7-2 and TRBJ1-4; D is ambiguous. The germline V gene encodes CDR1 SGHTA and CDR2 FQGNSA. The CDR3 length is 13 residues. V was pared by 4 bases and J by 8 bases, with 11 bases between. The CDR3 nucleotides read TGTGCCAGCAGCTCCTCAATGGCAGAAAAACTGTTTTTT. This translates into CASSSSMAEKLFF.

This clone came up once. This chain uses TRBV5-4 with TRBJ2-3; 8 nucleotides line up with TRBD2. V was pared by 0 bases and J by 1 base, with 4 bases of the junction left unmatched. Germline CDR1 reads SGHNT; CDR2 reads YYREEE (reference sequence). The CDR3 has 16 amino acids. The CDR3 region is CASSLVSGIRTDTQYF. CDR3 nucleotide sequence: TGTGCCAGCAGCTTGGTTAGCGGGATTCGCACAGATACGCAGTATTTT.

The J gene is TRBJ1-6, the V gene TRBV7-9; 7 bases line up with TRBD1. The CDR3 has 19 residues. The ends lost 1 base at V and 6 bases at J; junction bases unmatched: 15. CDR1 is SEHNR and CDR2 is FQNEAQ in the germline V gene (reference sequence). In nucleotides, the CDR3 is TGTGCCAGCAGCTTAGGCGGCTATCTCCGGGGACAGTTTAATTCACCCCTCCACTTT. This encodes CASSLGGYLRGQFNSPLHF.

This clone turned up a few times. CDR3 in amino acids: CASSTTAGFHRDSPLHF. The CDR3 DNA follows: TGTGCCAGCAGCACGACGGCCGGATTTCACAGGGATTCACCCCTCCACTTT. The chain couples TRBV21-1 to TRBJ1-6; the D call in the table, TRBD1, was not verified against the DNA. TRBV21-1 is an annotated pseudogene. CDR3 length: 17 amino acids.

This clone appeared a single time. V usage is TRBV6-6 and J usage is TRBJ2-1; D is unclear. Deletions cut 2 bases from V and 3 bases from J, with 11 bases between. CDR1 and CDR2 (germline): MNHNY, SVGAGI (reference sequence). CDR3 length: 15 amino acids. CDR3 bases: TGTGCCAGCAGTTACGGCGCGGAAAACTACAATGAGCAGTTCTTC. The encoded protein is CASSYGAENYNEQFF.

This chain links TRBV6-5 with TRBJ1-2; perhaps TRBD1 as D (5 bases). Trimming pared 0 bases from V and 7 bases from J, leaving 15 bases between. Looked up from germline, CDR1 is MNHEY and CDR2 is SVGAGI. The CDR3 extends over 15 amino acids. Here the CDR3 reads CASSYSVGLSSGYTF. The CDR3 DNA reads TGTGCCAGCAGTTACTCGGTGGGGCTGTCGAGTGGCTACACCTTC.

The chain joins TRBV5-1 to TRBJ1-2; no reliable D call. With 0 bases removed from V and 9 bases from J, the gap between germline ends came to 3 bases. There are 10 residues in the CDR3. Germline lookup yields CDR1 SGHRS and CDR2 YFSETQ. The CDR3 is CASSLVSYTF. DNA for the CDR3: TGCGCCAGCAGCTTGGTTAGCTACACCTTC.

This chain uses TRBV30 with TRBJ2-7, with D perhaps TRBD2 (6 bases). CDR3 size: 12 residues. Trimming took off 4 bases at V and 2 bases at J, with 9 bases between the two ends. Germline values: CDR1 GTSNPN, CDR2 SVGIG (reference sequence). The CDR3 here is CAWIGTPYEQYF. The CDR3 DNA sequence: TGTGCCTGGATTGGGACTCCCTACGAGCAGTACTTC.

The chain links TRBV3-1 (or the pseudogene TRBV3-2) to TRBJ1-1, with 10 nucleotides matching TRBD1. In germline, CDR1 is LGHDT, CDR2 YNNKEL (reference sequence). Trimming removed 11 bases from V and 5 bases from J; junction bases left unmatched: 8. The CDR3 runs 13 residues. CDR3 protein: CASRQGAWTEAFF. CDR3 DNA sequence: TGTGCCTCGCGACAGGGGGCTTGGACTGAAGCTTTCTTT.

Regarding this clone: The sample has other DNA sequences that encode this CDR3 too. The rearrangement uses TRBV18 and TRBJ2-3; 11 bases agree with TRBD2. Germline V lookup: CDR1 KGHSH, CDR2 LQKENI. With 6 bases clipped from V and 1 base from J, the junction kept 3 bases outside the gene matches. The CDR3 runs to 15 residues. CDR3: CASSPTSGGTDTQYF. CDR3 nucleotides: TGTGCCAGCTCTCCGACTAGCGGGGGCACAGATACGCAGTATTTT.

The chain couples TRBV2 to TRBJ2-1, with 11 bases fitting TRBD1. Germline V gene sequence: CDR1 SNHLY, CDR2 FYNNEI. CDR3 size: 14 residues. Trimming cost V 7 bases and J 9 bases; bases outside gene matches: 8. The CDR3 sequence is CASIRTGGWGEQFF. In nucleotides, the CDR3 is TGTGCCAGCATCCGGACAGGGGGCTGGGGTGAGCAGTTCTTC.

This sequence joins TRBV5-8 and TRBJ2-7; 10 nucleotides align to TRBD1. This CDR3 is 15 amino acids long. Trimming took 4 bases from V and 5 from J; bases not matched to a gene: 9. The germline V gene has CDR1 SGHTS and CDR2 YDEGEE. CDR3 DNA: TGTGCCAGCAGCCGATGGACAGGGGGTCCCCACGAGCAGTACTTC. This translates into CASSRWTGGPHEQYF. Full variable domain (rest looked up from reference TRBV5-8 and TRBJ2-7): EAGVTQSPTHLIKTRGQQATLRCSPISGHTSVYWYQQALGLGLQFLLWYDEGEERNRGNFPPRFSGRQFPNYSSELNVNALELEDSALYLCASSRWTGGPHEQYFGPGTRLTVT.

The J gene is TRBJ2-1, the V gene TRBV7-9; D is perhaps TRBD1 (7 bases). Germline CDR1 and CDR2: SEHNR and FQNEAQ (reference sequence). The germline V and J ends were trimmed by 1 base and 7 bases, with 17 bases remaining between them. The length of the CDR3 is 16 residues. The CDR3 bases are TGTGCCAGCAGCTTAGACAGGGGACTTACGTGGAATGAGCAGTTCTTC. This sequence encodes CASSLDRGLTWNEQFF.

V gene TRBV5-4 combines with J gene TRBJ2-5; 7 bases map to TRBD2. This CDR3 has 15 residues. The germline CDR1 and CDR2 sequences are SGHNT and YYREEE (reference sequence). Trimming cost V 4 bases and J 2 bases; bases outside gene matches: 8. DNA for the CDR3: TGTGCCAGCAGCCCTCGGACTAGTCCACAAGAGACCCAGTACTTC. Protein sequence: CASSPRTSPQETQYF.

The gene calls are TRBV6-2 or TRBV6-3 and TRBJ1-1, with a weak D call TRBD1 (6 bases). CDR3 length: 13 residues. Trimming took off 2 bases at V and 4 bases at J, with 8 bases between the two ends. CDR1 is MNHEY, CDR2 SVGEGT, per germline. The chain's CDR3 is CASSYRDTTEAFF. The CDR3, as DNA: TGTGCCAGCAGTTACCGGGACACCACTGAAGCTTTCTTT.

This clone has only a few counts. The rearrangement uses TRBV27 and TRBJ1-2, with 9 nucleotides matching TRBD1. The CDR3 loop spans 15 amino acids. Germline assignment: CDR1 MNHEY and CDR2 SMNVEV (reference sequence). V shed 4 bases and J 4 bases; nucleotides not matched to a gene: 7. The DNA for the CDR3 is TGTGCCAGCAGTTCCACAGGGGGCCTTAGCTATGGCTACACCTTC. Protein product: CASSSTGGLSYGYTF.

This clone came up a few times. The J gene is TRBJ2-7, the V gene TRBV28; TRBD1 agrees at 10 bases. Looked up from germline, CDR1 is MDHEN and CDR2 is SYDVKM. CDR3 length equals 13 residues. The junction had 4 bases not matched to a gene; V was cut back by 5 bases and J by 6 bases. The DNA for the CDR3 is TGTGCCAGCAGTATCGACAGGGGGCTCGAGCAGTACTTC. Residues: CASSIDRGLEQYF. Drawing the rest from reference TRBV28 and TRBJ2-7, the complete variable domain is DVKVTQSSRYLVKRTGEKVFLECVQDMDHENMFWYRQDPGLGLRLIYFSYDVKMKEKGDIPEGYSVSREKKERFSLILESASTNQTSMYLCASSIDRGLEQYFGPGTRLTVT.

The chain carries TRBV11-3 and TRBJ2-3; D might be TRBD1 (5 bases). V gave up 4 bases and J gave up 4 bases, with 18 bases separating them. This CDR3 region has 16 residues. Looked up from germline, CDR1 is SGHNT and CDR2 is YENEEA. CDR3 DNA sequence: TGTGCCAGCAGCTCCCGGACATCTTCGGACGCAGATACGCAGTATTTT. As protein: CASSSRTSSDADTQYF.

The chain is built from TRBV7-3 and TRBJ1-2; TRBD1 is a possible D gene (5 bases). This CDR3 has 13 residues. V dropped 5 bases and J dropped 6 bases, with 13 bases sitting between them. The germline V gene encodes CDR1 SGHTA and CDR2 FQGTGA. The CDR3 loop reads CASSPSGGDGYTF. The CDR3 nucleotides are TGTGCCAGCAGCCCAAGCGGGGGGGATGGCTACACCTTC.

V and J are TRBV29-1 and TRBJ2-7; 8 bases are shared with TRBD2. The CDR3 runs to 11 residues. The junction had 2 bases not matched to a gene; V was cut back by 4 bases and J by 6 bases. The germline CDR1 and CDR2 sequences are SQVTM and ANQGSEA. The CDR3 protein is CSVGTSGEQYF. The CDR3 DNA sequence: TGCAGCGTTGGCACTAGCGGCGAGCAGTACTTC.

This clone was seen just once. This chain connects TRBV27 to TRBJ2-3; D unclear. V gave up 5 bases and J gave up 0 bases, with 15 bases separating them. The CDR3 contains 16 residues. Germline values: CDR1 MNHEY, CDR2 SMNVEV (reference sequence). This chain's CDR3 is CASSPKRHCSTDTQYF. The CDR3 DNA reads TGTGCCAGCAGTCCAAAACGACACTGTAGCACAGATACGCAGTATTTT.

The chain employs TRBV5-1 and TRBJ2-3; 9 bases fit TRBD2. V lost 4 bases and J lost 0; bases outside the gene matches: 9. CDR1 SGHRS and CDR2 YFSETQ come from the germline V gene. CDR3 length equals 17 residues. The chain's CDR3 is CASSIGLAPTSTDTQYF. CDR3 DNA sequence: TGCGCCAGCAGCATCGGACTAGCGCCTACTAGCACAGATACGCAGTATTTT. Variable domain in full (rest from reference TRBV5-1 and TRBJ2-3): KAGVTQTPRYLIKTRGQQVTLSCSPISGHRSVSWYQQTPGQGLQFLFEYFSETQRNKGNFPGRFSGRQFSNSRSEMNVSTLELGDSALYLCASSIGLAPTSTDTQYFGPGTRLTVL.

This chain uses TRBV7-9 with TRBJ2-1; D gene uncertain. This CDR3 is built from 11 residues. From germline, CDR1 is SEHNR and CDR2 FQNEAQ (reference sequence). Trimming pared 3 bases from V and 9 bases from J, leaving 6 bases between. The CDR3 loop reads CASSFRSEQFF. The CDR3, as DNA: TGTGCCAGCAGCTTTAGGAGTGAGCAGTTCTTC. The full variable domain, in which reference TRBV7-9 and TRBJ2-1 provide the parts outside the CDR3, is DTGVSQNPRHKITKRGQNVTFRCDPISEHNRLYWYRQTLGQGPEFLTYFQNEAQLEKSRLLSDRFSAERPKGSFSTLEIQRTEQGDSAMYLCASSFRSEQFFGPGTRLTVL.

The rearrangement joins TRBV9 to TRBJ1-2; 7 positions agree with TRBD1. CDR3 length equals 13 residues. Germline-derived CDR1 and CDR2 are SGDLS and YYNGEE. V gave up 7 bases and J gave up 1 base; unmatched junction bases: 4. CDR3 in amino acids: CASGDSDNYGYTF. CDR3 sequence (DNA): TGTGCCAGCGGGGACAGTGATAACTATGGCTACACCTTC. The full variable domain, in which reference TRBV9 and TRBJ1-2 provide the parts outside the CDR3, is DSGVTQTPKHLITATGQRVTLRCSPRSGDLSVYWYQQSLDQGLQFLIQYYNGEERAKGNILERFSAQQFPDLHSELNLSSLELGDSALYFCASGDSDNYGYTFGSGTRLTVV.

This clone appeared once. This CDR3 is CASSKKGASGRAFSYEQFF. CDR3 nucleotides: TGCGCCAGCAGCAAAAAAGGGGCTAGCGGGAGGGCCTTTTCATATGAGCAGTTCTTC. This sequence joins TRBV23-1 and TRBJ2-1, with 12 bases aligning to TRBD2. TRBV23-1 is noted as an ORF with a role that remains uncertain. The CDR3 has 19 amino acids. Trimming cost V 6 bases and J 8 bases; bases outside gene matches: 20.

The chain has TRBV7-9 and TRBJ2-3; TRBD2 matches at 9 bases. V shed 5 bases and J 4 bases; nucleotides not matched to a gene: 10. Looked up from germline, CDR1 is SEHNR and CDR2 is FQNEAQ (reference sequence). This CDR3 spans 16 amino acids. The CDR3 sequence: CASSPRAGGPPDTQYF. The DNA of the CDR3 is TGTGCCAGCAGCCCCAGGGCGGGAGGGCCTCCAGATACGCAGTATTTT.

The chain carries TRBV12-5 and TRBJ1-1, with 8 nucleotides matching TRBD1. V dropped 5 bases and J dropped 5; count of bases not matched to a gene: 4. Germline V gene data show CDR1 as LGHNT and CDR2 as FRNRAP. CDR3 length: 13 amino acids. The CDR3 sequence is CASGTQGATEAFF. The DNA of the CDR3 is TGTGCTAGTGGTACCCAGGGGGCTACTGAAGCTTTCTTT.